This T cell receptor (beta chain) originates from a study of CD8 T cells in ankylosing spondylitis (dated by TCRdb to the late 2010s). Broadly, across the study: The study profiled T cell receptor beta repertoires in healthy donors and ankylosing spondylitis patients to find disease-linked TCR variants. Peripheral blood was sampled, and synovial fluid was additionally collected from ankylosing spondylitis patients. In total, the full study cohort was made up of 100 to 140 healthy donors and 25 to 30 ankylosing spondylitis patients.

The germline V gene (reference sequence) gives CDR1 as DFQATT and CDR2 as SNEGSKA. V loses 8 bases at its end and J loses 8 bases; junction bases beyond the gene matches: 12. Its CDR3 holds 13 amino acids, cysteine through phenylalanine. The DNA shown is the 39-base CDR3, in frame from base 1. Only a few counts were recorded for this clonotype. Its antigen is currently not known. Per-base quality was not reported, and no clone a single base away is much larger than it. Results the study describes overall, beyond this receptor: In peripheral blood, the disease-linked clones were found at relatively low frequencies and had a CD8+ phenotype. According to the report, matched synovial fluid samples from ankylosing spondylitis patients were significantly enriched for the disease-linked clones. Some motif variants had previously been reported in the synovial fluid and blood of reactive arthritis patients, which suggests shared mechanisms of disease initiation. Blood from ankylosing spondylitis patients appeared to be characterized by a TCR beta motif made up of under ten highly homologous amino acid variants.

Instrument on record: Illumina HiSeq 2500. TCR beta libraries were prepared by quantitative 5'-RACE with molecular barcodes. The study's processing was this. Disease-linked TCR variants were identified with a new computational method built on a probabilistic model of VDJ rearrangement. TCRdb reanalyzed the raw reads on its own, using fastp at Q25 for trimming and MiXCR for clone calling, and kept in-frame beta chains. Under each unique CDR3 protein, matching rows form one entry showing the most common genes and DNA. The V and J calls and clone size come from TCRdb's table, not from the authors' own analysis. For this sample there are 200,000 to 250,000 distinct CDR3 sequences; roughly 25% appear just once. In total, the top ten clones hold 6.6% of the sample.

Recombination connected TRBV20-1 to TRBJ1-2, and 9 junction bases match TRBD1. Sequences were obtained from blood, either unsorted or a sorted T cell fraction (not recorded which). The TCR originated in a male donor with ankylosing spondylitis or in good health (not recorded which). The nucleotide sequence is given as TGCAGTACCGCCGGGACAGGGAATATAGGCTACACCTTC. Translation gives CSTAGTGNIGYTF.